The text below deals with one T cell receptor beta chain. Its matching antigen is unknown. cDNA synthesis used the whole RNA isolate, giving expressed TCRB sequences. The data were produced by immunoSEQ multiplex PCR, yet TCRdb's version contains in-frame clones alone and is incomplete. Among around 650,000 clones listed, around 12% were seen once. The V segment lost 0 bases and the J segment 1 base; nucleotides outside the gene matches: 7. The CDR3 runs 18 residues. The germline CDR1 and CDR2 sequences are SGHNT and YENEEA. This entry comes from a study of beta chain features in type 1 diabetes. Study observations and caveats: Moderate but significant shortening of TCRB CDR3s was recorded in all four CD4+ subsets from Type 1 diabetes patients.

The sequenced sample consisted of naive CD4+ T cells from blood. This clonotype was obtained from a man aged 30 to 45 with type 1 diabetes. V and J are TRBV11-3 and TRBJ2-1; 9 nucleotides agree with TRBD1. The CDR3 region is CASSLDQRGTGSYNEQFF. The CDR3 DNA is TGTGCCAGCAGCTTAGATCAACGAGGGACAGGGTCCTACAATGAGCAGTTCTTC.